These 6 T cell receptor beta chains were all obtained from the same sample, sequenced in a study of OX40 agonist ivuxolimab in advanced cancers. The protocol used for the library was the immunoSEQ multiplex PCR assay. TCRdb's version of the immuneACCESS table is confined to in-frame rearrangements and falls short of the full clone set. An unresolved V gene accounts for under half of the shortfall where checked; the remainder is of unknown origin. Counted in this sample were about 68,000 clones; under 90% of them appeared once. The ten largest clones take up 0.68% of the sample. The sample was CD4+ or CD8+ T cells sorted from blood, taken in a trial of the OX40 agonist ivuxolimab. These receptors came from an adult with an advanced solid tumor such as melanoma, head and neck, liver or kidney cancer.

The chain is built from TRBV11-3 and TRBJ2-1; TRBD2 matches 9 bases. The CDR3 is 18 residues long. The trim removed 0 bases at V and 7 bases at J, leaving 13 bases unmatched. The germline CDR1 and CDR2 sequences are SGHNT and YENEEA. The CDR3 sequence: CASSLDLGFAGGPNEQFF. The CDR3 nucleotides read TGTGCCAGCAGCTTAGATCTCGGCTTTGCGGGGGGGCCGAATGAGCAGTTCTTC.

The chain has TRBV27 and TRBJ2-3; possible D gene TRBD1, 6 bases. The CDR3 length is 16 residues. V lost 6 bases and J 0 bases, leaving 16 bases between the germline ends. The V gene's germline CDR1 is MNHEY and CDR2 SMNVEV (reference sequence). The CDR3 spells CASRQGLNPSTDTQYF. In DNA, the CDR3 is TGTGCCAGCAGACAGGGTTTAAATCCTAGCACAGATACGCAGTATTTT.

This sequence joins TRBV21-1 and TRBJ1-3; the DNA was not compared with TRBD1, the D call given in the table. TRBV21-1 is a recognized pseudogene. The CDR3 sequence is 18 residues long. The CDR3 loop is CASSNSKGSQSAGNTIYF. The CDR3 DNA sequence: TGTGCCAGCAGCAATTCCAAGGGGTCCCAATCAGCTGGAAACACCATATATTTT.

The chain uses TRBV6-5 and TRBJ1-5; D gene uncertain. CDR3 length: 12 amino acids. Trimming took off 5 bases at V and 5 bases at J, with 7 bases between the two ends. Per germline, CDR1 MNHEY and CDR2 SVGAGI. The CDR3 here is CASSEWDQPQHF. CDR3 nucleotides: TGTGCCAGCAGTGAGTGGGATCAGCCCCAGCATTTT.

This rearrangement joins TRBV7-6 to TRBJ1-1; D gene uncertain. Germline values: CDR1 SGHVS, CDR2 FNYEAQ. V lost 5 bases, J lost 1 base, and 8 bases lay in between. The CDR3 is 13 amino acids. The CDR3 reads CASSLEENTEAFF. In nucleotides, the CDR3 is TGTGCCAGCAGCCTCGAGGAGAACACTGAAGCTTTCTTT.

The chain is built from TRBV7-9 and TRBJ1-4, with D uncertain. Trimming pared 1 base from V and 2 bases from J, leaving 5 bases between. Germline V gives CDR1 SEHNR, CDR2 FQNEAQ (reference sequence). The CDR3 has 14 residues. The CDR3 nucleotides read TGTGCCAGCAGCTTAGGGCCCACTAATGAAAAACTGTTTTTT. Translation gives CASSLGPTNEKLFF.